Reported below is one T cell receptor beta chain. A previously described protocol, modified, built RNA-based TCR cDNA libraries. Each TCR cDNA library carried sample-specific barcodes on both ends. A single record per CDR3 protein comes from TCRdb applying MiXCR to the 5' RACE reads. Found here are fewer than 450,000 distinct CDR3 sequences, about 28% of them singletons; the top ten hold 5.5% to 6.5%. This sample stems from a study of identical twins' blood T cells. Donors were six healthy women in three monozygous twin pairs. Likely shared infections and vaccines: all three twin pairs were reared together. The sequenced material came from PBMCs. The sequence derives from a woman aged 18-49 years in good health.

Here the CDR3 DNA reads TGTGCCACCAGTGATCTCGCCCTCGGTGAGCAGTTCTTC. This codes for CATSDLALGEQFF. The V gene is TRBV24-1, the J gene TRBJ2-1; D is unresolved. In germline, CDR1 is KGHDR, CDR2 SFDVKD. V shed 3 bases and J shed 9 bases, with 11 bases lying between them. The CDR3 is 13 residues long.